This TCR beta chain appears in the sequencing data of a study of T cell responses to AZD1222 COVID-19 vaccine. Libraries were prepared by immunoSEQ multiplex PCR; TCRdb keeps only in-frame clonotypes and omits some of them. The sample shows roughly 97,000 clones, roughly 88% of them seen only once. Germline lookup yields CDR1 SGHRS and CDR2 YFSETQ. The V and J ends lost 4 bases and 8 bases respectively, with 15 bases between them. This CDR3 is built from 14 residues. Regarding the study as a whole: Once two AZD1222 doses were given, Spike-specific TCR breadth and depth went up.

Comments on this clone: Its cognate antigen is unknown.

Sample: peripheral blood, taken on day 0 of AZD1222 vaccination. The receptor's source is an adult in good health. The chain carries TRBV5-1 and TRBJ1-4; maybe TRBD1 (6 bases). The CDR3 spells CASSPWAGVEKLFF. CDR3 sequence (DNA): TGCGCCAGCAGCCCCTGGGCAGGGGTGGAAAAACTGTTTTTT.